A single sample is the source of the 9 T cell receptor beta chains below, sequenced in a study of blood T cells in healthy people across ages. The authors ran a second PCR of 7 to 11 cycles using a sample-barcoded 5' primer and a J-beta primer mix. TCRdb used MiXCR to reprocess the 5' RACE reads, holding one entry per CDR3 protein. This table holds 720,000 or so distinct CDR3 sequences, around 38% found once. Sequenced material: blood. The origin of the receptors is a man older than 75 in good health.

The chain recombines TRBV9 with TRBJ1-5; D unclear. The CDR3 consists of 14 residues. Germline V gives CDR1 SGDLS, CDR2 YYNGEE. Trimming left V 4 bases short and J 5 bases short, with 13 bases between. DNA for the CDR3: TGTGCCAGCAGCCCTCGTCCAGCCCATCAGCCCCAGCATTTT. Its translation is CASSPRPAHQPQHF.

A note on this clonotype: The germline gene is not matched at one end of the junction; a read error may be the cause. The V call is TRBV4-1, the J call TRBJ2-3; 7 bases match TRBD2. The CDR3 has 17 amino acids. Looked up from germline, CDR1 is MGHRA and CDR2 is YSYEKL. Here the CDR3 reads CASSQDLGPTSTATQYF. In nucleotides, the CDR3 is TGCGCCAGCAGCCAAGATCTCGGCCCGACTAGCACAGCTACGCAGTATTTT.

In its sample, this clonotype was seen a few times. The V and J genes are TRBV9 and TRBJ2-7; D remains ambiguous. CDR3 length equals 15 residues. Germline-derived CDR1 and CDR2 are SGDLS and YYNGEE. V was shortened by 0 bases and J by 2 bases, with 12 bases between the two germline ends. CDR3 nucleotides: TGTGCCAGCAGCGTAGGTAGCCAGCCTACCTACGAGCAGTACTTC. It translates to CASSVGSQPTYEQYF.

The rearrangement links TRBV10-3 to TRBJ2-5, with a weak D call TRBD1 (6 bases). The J call is in doubt because the DNA end fits TRBJ2-7 better. This CDR3 spans 13 amino acids. Germline V gives CDR1 ENHRY, CDR2 SYGVKD. The CDR3 loop reads CAISGQDKYEQYF. CDR3 nucleotides: TGTGCCATCAGTGGACAGGACAAGTACGAGCAGTACTTC.

Turning to this clonotype: This sequence may be a read error, since a much larger clone differs from it by one base. The rearrangement links TRBV5-1 to TRBJ2-3; perhaps TRBD2 as D (5 bases). This CDR3 has 14 amino acids. The germline CDR1 and CDR2 sequences are SGHRS and YFSETQ. V was clipped by 4 bases and J by 6 bases, with 15 bases between them. CDR3 coding DNA: TGCGCCAGCAGCGTGGGGTACACGGGGGATACGCAGTATTTT. This encodes CASSVGYTGDTQYF.

The chain joins TRBV20-1 to TRBJ2-5, with 7 bases lining up with TRBD2. Germline lookup yields CDR1 DFQATT and CDR2 SNEGSKA (reference sequence). The J segment lost 12 bases and the V segment lost 8 bases, leaving 12 bases of the junction unmatched. The CDR3 totals 11 residues. The CDR3 sequence is CSRSPGGDEYF. The CDR3 region has the DNA TGCAGTCGCTCTCCGGGGGGAGATGAGTACTTC.

The chain employs TRBV7-9 and TRBJ1-4; a weak D match, TRBD1 (6 bases). Germline CDR1 SEHNR, CDR2 FQNEAQ (reference sequence). Deletions cut 2 bases from V and 7 bases from J, with 11 bases between. The CDR3 sequence is 14 residues long. This chain's CDR3 is CASSLRGAGEKLFF. The DNA for the CDR3 is TGTGCCAGCAGCTTAAGGGGGGCCGGTGAAAAACTGTTTTTT.

The chain recombines TRBV4-1 with TRBJ2-5, with D maybe TRBD2 (5 bases). The CDR3 contains 15 residues. Germline V gene data show CDR1 as MGHRA and CDR2 as YSYEKL. Trimming shortened V by 0 bases and J by 5 bases, and 13 bases separated the two germline ends. The CDR3 bases are TGCGCCAGCAGCCAAGATAGTCGGGGAGAGGAGACCCAGTACTTC. Translation: CASSQDSRGEETQYF.

Only a few counts were recorded for this clonotype. The V and J genes are TRBV10-3 and TRBJ2-1; 8 nucleotides agree with TRBD1. The V gene's germline CDR1 is ENHRY and CDR2 SYGVKD. This CDR3 comprises 15 residues. After removal of 3 bases from V and 5 bases from J, the junction contained 6 bases not matched to a gene. As DNA, the CDR3 is TGTGCCATCAGTGACCGGACAGGGAGGAACAATGAGCAGTTCTTC. Amino acid sequence: CAISDRTGRNNEQFF.